This entry features one T cell receptor beta chain sequence. The sequenced patients had an expansion of CD8+CD57+ cells seen by flow cytometry. The sample is drawn from a study of CD8+CD57+ T cells in acquired aplastic anemia. Genomic DNA, serving as template, underwent TCR beta VDJ and CDR3 profiling. TCRdb re-called the reads through MiXCR, storing one row per CDR3 protein. The data show approximately 150,000 distinct CDR3 sequences, under 55% seen once. Trimming took off 8 bases at V and 1 base at J, with 11 bases between the two ends. The CDR3 covers 13 residues. Germline-derived CDR1 and CDR2 are SNHLY and FYNNEI.

V usage is TRBV2 and J usage is TRBJ1-1; D gene uncertain. This receptor was taken from a human donor with aplastic anemia. The sequencing sample was made of sorted CD4+, CD8+, or CD8+CD57+ T cells (not recorded which) from PBMCs. CDR3 protein: CASVPNRNTEAFF. Written as DNA, the CDR3 is TGTGCCAGCGTACCGAACCGGAACACTGAAGCTTTCTTT.